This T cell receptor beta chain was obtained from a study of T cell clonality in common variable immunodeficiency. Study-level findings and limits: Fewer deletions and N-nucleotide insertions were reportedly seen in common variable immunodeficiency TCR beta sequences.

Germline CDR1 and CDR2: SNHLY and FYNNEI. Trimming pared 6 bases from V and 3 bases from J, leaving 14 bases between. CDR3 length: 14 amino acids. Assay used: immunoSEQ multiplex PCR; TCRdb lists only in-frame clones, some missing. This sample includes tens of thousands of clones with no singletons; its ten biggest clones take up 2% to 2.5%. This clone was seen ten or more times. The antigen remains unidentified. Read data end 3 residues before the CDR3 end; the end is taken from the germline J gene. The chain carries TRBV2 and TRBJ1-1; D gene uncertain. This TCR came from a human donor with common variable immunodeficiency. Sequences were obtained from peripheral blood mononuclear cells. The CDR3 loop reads CASSRERSHTEAFF. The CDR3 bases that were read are TGTGCCAGCAGCAGAGAAAGGTCACACACTGAA.